A single sample is the source of the 11 T cell receptor beta chains below, sequenced in a study of T cell changes during pregnancy in multiple sclerosis. The repertoire was sequenced with immunoSEQ multiplex PCR; TCRdb's copy has only in-frame clones and lacks some. The data show tens of thousands of clones, with 91% seen just once and around 1.8% held by the top ten. This sample comprised peripheral blood, obtained after pregnancy. The receptors come from a female donor in good health, enrolled as a control in a pregnancy study.

J is TRBJ2-7 and V is TRBV6-6, with a weak D call TRBD1 (6 bases). Per germline, CDR1 MNHNY and CDR2 SVGAGI (reference sequence). Trimming cost V 8 bases and J 3 bases, with 17 bases left between them. The CDR3 has 14 residues. The CDR3 DNA sequence: TGTGCCAGCGCCCGGGACAATGAGGACTACGAGCAGTACTTC. It is translated as CASARDNEDYEQYF.

Worth noting for this clone: The sample carries other DNA sequences with the same CDR3. This rearrangement joins TRBV9 to TRBJ1-1; no clear D gene. This CDR3 has 13 amino acids. CDR1 is SGDLS and CDR2 is YYNGEE in the germline V gene. Trimming stripped 0 bases from V and 0 bases from J, with 3 bases between. The CDR3 bases are TGTGCCAGCAGCGTAGACATGAACACTGAAGCTTTCTTT. This translates into CASSVDMNTEAFF.

This clone came up once. The CDR3 DNA reads as TGCGCCAGCAGCCAAGGGGGGAGGTGGGGAGAGACCCAGTACTTC. Translating it yields CASSQGGRWGETQYF. The V call is TRBV4-1, the J call TRBJ2-5; TRBD2 might be the D (6 bases). Trimming shortened V by 1 base and J by 4 bases, and 13 bases separated the two germline ends. This CDR3 contains 15 residues. Per the germline V gene, CDR1 is MGHRA and CDR2 is YSYEKL.

This clone turned up a few times. The rearrangement joins TRBV2 to TRBJ2-5; 7 bases align to TRBD2. Germline CDR1 is SNHLY and CDR2 is FYNNEI. The CDR3 extends over 15 amino acids. V lost 4 bases to trimming and J lost 5 bases; unmatched junction nucleotides: 10. The CDR3 sequence: CASSGLTGGGETQYF. The CDR3 DNA reads TGTGCCAGCAGTGGCTTAACGGGGGGAGGGGAGACCCAGTACTTC.

This clone was found once. The chain links TRBV19 to TRBJ2-5; D is possibly TRBD1 (5 bases). Gene TRBJ2-7 matches the end of the DNA better, so the J call may be wrong. This CDR3 region has 13 residues. Per germline, CDR1 LNHDA and CDR2 SQIVND (reference sequence). The CDR3 protein is CASSIDRRGEQYF. CDR3 in DNA: TGTGCCAGTAGTATAGATCGAAGGGGCGAGCAGTACTTC.

This clone was observed a single time. The V and J genes are TRBV9 and TRBJ1-3; 11 positions agree with TRBD1. Germline V lookup: CDR1 SGDLS, CDR2 YYNGEE. CDR3 length equals 16 residues. Losses at the gene ends were 0 bases for V and 6 bases for J; bases not matched to a gene: 5. In DNA form, the CDR3 reads TGTGCCAGCAGCGTAGTTGGGACAGGGGGACAAAACACCATATATTTT. Its protein product is CASSVVGTGGQNTIYF.

The chain links TRBV30 to TRBJ2-2; 8 bases map to TRBD1. The CDR3 spans 16 residues. CDR1 is GTSNPN and CDR2 is SVGIG in the germline V gene (reference sequence). V trimming: 3 bases; J trimming: 1 base; junction bases outside the gene matches: 7. CDR3 amino acids: CAWSGRDRRNTGELFF. As DNA, the CDR3 is TGTGCCTGGAGCGGTCGGGACAGGAGGAACACCGGGGAGCTGTTTTTT.

This clone was seen only once. The CDR3 sequence is CASSPQGGYEQYF. CDR3 sequence (DNA): TGTGCCAGCAGCCCACAGGGGGGGTACGAGCAGTACTTC. The chain joins TRBV9 to TRBJ2-7, with D tentatively TRBD1 (8 bases). V lost 4 bases to trimming and J lost 4 bases, with 12 bases between them. Germline V gives CDR1 SGDLS, CDR2 YYNGEE. The CDR3 totals 13 residues.

The rearrangement uses TRBV19 and TRBJ2-1; 7 bases are a match to TRBD1. J gave up 9 bases and V 5 bases, and 4 bases lay outside the gene matches. CDR1 is LNHDA, CDR2 SQIVND, per germline (reference sequence). This CDR3 comprises 12 residues. This chain's CDR3 is CASSSQGVEQFF. DNA for the CDR3: TGTGCCAGTAGTTCCCAGGGGGTTGAGCAGTTCTTC.

The chain links TRBV5-1 to TRBJ2-1; D gene uncertain. The CDR3 extends over 11 amino acids. V was cut by 4 bases and J by 7 bases, with 6 bases left in between. Germline CDR1 reads SGHRS; CDR2 reads YFSETQ. The CDR3 coding sequence is TGCGCCAGCAGCCGAGAAAATGAGCAGTTCTTC. Translated, it gives CASSRENEQFF.

This clone has a single count. The chain employs TRBV4-3 and TRBJ2-5; D unresolved. Trimming removed 1 base at V and 7 bases at J, with 13 bases between. From germline, CDR1 is LGHNA and CDR2 YSLEER. This CDR3 has 14 residues. In DNA, the CDR3 is TGCGCCAGCAGCCAAGGCGCGACCTCGGGGACCCAGTACTTC. It codes for CASSQGATSGTQYF.